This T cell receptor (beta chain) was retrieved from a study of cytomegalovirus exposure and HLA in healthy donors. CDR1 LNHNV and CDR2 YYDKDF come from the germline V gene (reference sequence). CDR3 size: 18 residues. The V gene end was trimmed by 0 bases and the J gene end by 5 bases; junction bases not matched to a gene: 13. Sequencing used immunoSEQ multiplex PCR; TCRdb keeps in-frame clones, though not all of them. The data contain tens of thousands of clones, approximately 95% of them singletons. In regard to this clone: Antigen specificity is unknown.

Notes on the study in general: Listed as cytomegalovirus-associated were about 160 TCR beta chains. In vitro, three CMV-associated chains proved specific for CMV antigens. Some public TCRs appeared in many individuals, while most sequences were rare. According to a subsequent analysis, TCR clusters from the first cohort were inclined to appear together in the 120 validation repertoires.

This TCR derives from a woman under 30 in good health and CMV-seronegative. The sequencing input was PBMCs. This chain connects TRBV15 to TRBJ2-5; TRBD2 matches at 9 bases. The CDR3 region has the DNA TGTGCCACCAGCAGAGACCCTGGCTATAGCGGGAGAATCGAGACCCAGTACTTC. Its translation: CATSRDPGYSGRIETQYF. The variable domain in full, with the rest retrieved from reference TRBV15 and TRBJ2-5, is DAMVIQNPRYQVTQFGKPVTLSCSQTLNHNVMYWYQQKSSQAPKLLFHYYDKDFNNEADTPDNFQSRRPNTSFCFLDIRSPGLGDTAMYLCATSRDPGYSGRIETQYFGPGTRLLVL.